The 32 T cell receptor beta chains below were found in one sample sequenced in a study of vaccination effects on CD4 cells after COVID-19. Method: immunoSEQ multiplex PCR; TCRdb's copy keeps in-frame clones and lacks some. The sample lists about 65,000 clones; about 72% were seen once. Sequencing in the ViraFEST assay came after antigen-specific CD4+ T cells had been expanded with viral peptide pools, which were used to stimulate PBMC. Isolation of CD4+ T cells took place after less than twelve days of culture. The healthy vaccine recipients, who had no prior SARS-CoV-2 infection, showed negative nucleocapsid antibodies. Their antigens remain unidentified. The material sequenced was CD4+ T cells from PBMCs cultured with HCoV-NL63 spike peptides, taken before COVID-19 vaccination. All receptors come from a human donor who received a COVID-19 vaccine.

This clone was seen only once. J is TRBJ1-4 and V is TRBV5-1; D unresolved. The germline gives CDR1 SGHRS, CDR2 YFSETQ. Trimming stripped 1 base from V and 7 bases from J, with 11 bases between. The CDR3 consists of 14 residues. The CDR3 spells CASSLRQAGEKLFF. Written as DNA, the CDR3 is TGCGCCAGCAGCTTGCGTCAGGCAGGTGAAAAACTGTTTTTT.

The V gene is TRBV27, the J gene TRBJ1-1, with D possibly TRBD1 on 5 matching bases. Germline CDR1 and CDR2: MNHEY and SMNVEV (reference sequence). Trimming took 6 bases from V and 3 from J, leaving 14 bases between them. CDR3 length: 14 residues. This chain's CDR3 is CASRGVRTYTEAFF. Here the CDR3 DNA reads TGTGCCAGCAGGGGGGTTAGGACCTACACTGAAGCTTTCTTT.

This chain uses TRBV10-1 with TRBJ1-2; tentative D call: TRBD1 (6 bases). In germline, CDR1 is WNHNN, CDR2 SYGVQD (reference sequence). V was cut by 5 bases and J by 0 bases, with 7 bases left in between. This CDR3 has 13 amino acids. The CDR3 DNA reads as TGCGCCAGCAGTAGGGGGGCTAACTATGGCTACACCTTC. Translated, it gives CASSRGANYGYTF.

V gene TRBV2 combines with J gene TRBJ1-2; tentative D call: TRBD1 (5 bases). The V gene's germline CDR1 is SNHLY and CDR2 FYNNEI. Trimming took 8 bases from V and 4 from J, leaving 17 bases between them. The length of the CDR3 is 14 residues. The CDR3 nucleotides are TGTGCCAGCTCCCCGCGGGGGGTTTTCTATGGCTACACCTTC. It codes for CASSPRGVFYGYTF.

The CDR3 protein is CASSQVRGGEDYGYTF. The CDR3 nucleotides read TGCGCCAGCAGCCAAGTGAGGGGGGGAGAAGACTATGGCTACACCTTC. The rearrangement links TRBV4-1 to TRBJ1-2, with TRBD1 as a possible D gene (6 bases). V was clipped by 1 base and J by 3 bases, with 15 bases between them. Germline V gene data show CDR1 as MGHRA and CDR2 as YSYEKL. There are 16 residues in the CDR3.

CDR3 region: CASSAPGQGALTDTEAFF. CDR3 in DNA: TGTGCCAGCAGTGCCCCGGGACAGGGGGCGCTTACAGACACTGAAGCTTTCTTT. The gene calls are TRBV28 and TRBJ1-1; 12 bases line up with TRBD1. The CDR3 is 18 amino acids. Germline CDR1 is MDHEN and CDR2 is SYDVKM. J was trimmed by 3 bases and V by 5 bases; bases with no gene match: 13.

This chain links TRBV19 with TRBJ1-2, with no clear D. The CDR3 sequence is 14 residues long. Trimming took 3 bases from V and 4 from J, leaving 12 bases between them. Germline CDR1 and CDR2: LNHDA and SQIVND (reference sequence). The CDR3 DNA is TGTGCCAGTAGTATGGTACGAGGGAGCTATGGCTACACCTTC. It codes for CASSMVRGSYGYTF.

This clone is a singleton in its sample. The chain is built from TRBV27 and TRBJ2-7; D is perhaps TRBD2 (5 bases). The CDR3 loop spans 13 amino acids. Germline V gene sequence: CDR1 MNHEY, CDR2 SMNVEV (reference sequence). V shed 5 bases and J shed 2 bases, with 10 bases lying between them. The CDR3 sequence: CASSRGLPYEQYV. DNA of the CDR3: TGTGCCAGCAGTCGAGGGTTGCCCTACGAGCAGTACGTC.

The chain joins TRBV5-6 to TRBJ1-1; D remains ambiguous. CDR3 size: 17 residues. CDR1 is SGHDT and CDR2 is YYEEEE in the germline V gene. With 0 bases removed from V and 1 base from J, the gap between germline ends came to 16 bases. CDR3: CASSLVQFGLGNTEAFF. Here the CDR3 DNA reads TGTGCCAGCAGCTTGGTCCAATTCGGACTGGGGAACACTGAAGCTTTCTTT.

This rearrangement joins TRBV5-5 to TRBJ2-5; D may match TRBD1 or TRBD2 (5 bases each). The germline CDR1 and CDR2 sequences are SGHKS and YYEKEE (reference sequence). Trimming shortened V by 0 bases and J by 5 bases, and 14 bases separated the two germline ends. The CDR3 covers 15 residues. The CDR3 protein is CASSLVRDPRETQYF. The CDR3 region has the DNA TGTGCCAGCAGCTTGGTCCGGGACCCAAGGGAGACCCAGTACTTC. Combining the CDR3 with reference TRBV5-5 and TRBJ2-5 gives the whole variable domain DAGVTQSPTHLIKTRGQQVTLRCSPISGHKSVSWYQQVLGQGPQFIFQYYEKEERGRGNFPDRFSARQFPNYSSELNVNALLLGDSALYLCASSLVRDPRETQYFGPGTRLLVL.

This chain uses TRBV28 with TRBJ1-5, with 8 positions matching TRBD1. The CDR3 is made up of 15 amino acids. CDR1 and CDR2 (germline): MDHEN, SYDVKM. J lost 0 bases, V lost 6 bases, and 4 bases had no gene match. CDR3 in amino acids: CASRTGEVSNQPQHF. CDR3 sequence (DNA): TGTGCCAGCAGGACAGGGGAGGTTAGCAATCAGCCCCAGCATTTT.

The rearrangement joins TRBV5-4 to TRBJ2-1; TRBD1 matches 8 bases. The length of the CDR3 is 15 residues. The V segment lost 5 bases and the J segment 4 bases; nucleotides outside the gene matches: 8. Germline lookup yields CDR1 SGHNT and CDR2 YYREEE (reference sequence). For the CDR3, the DNA is TGTGCCAGCAGGGATGACAGGGGTCAGTACAATGAGCAGTTCTTC. Its protein is CASRDDRGQYNEQFF.

The gene calls are TRBV7-2 and TRBJ1-2; D is uncertain. Trimming left V 6 bases short and J 1 base short, with 12 bases between. This CDR3 is built from 14 residues. The germline V gene has CDR1 SGHTA and CDR2 FQGNSA. CDR3 coding DNA: TGTGCCAGCAGTTTGGGCATTGGTAACTATGGCTACACCTTC. Protein product: CASSLGIGNYGYTF.

The chain couples TRBV21-1 to TRBJ2-3; TRBD1, the table's D call, was not compared with the DNA. TRBV21-1 is described as a pseudogene. The CDR3 loop spans 14 amino acids. CDR3 nucleotide sequence: TGTGCCAGCAGCAGGGGGACAGGGATTATTGTGCCGTATTTT. It codes for CASSRGTGIIVPYF.

The chain uses TRBV29-1 and TRBJ1-4; perhaps TRBD1 as D (5 bases). This CDR3 is 13 amino acids long. Germline V CDR1 and CDR2: SQVTM, ANQGSEA. V lost 4 bases and J lost 7, with 13 bases in between. The CDR3 protein is CSVGGVGGEKLFF. In DNA, the CDR3 is TGCAGCGTTGGAGGGGTCGGCGGTGAAAAACTGTTTTTT. Complete variable domain (other parts from reference TRBV29-1 and TRBJ1-4): SAVISQKPSRDICQRGTSLTIQCQVDSQVTMMFWYRQQPGQSLTLIATANQGSEATYESGFVIDKFPISRPNLTFSTLTVSNMSPEDSSIYLCSVGGVGGEKLFFGSGTQLSVL.

This clone was found once. The chain has TRBV4-1 and TRBJ2-5; D possibly corresponds to TRBD1 (7 bases). The V and J ends lost 1 base and 4 bases respectively, with 13 bases between them. The germline CDR1 and CDR2 sequences are MGHRA and YSYEKL. The CDR3 totals 15 residues. CDR3 nucleotides: TGCGCCAGCAGCCAAGTGAGCAGGGGGGCAGAGACCCAGTACTTC. Protein: CASSQVSRGAETQYF.

The chain employs TRBV30 and TRBJ2-1; TRBD1 is a possible D gene (6 bases). Germline CDR1 reads GTSNPN; CDR2 reads SVGIG (reference sequence). Deletions cut 1 base from V and 0 bases from J, with 16 bases between. The CDR3 consists of 17 residues. CDR3 loop: CAWSGPMDSSSYNEQFF. For the CDR3, the DNA is TGTGCCTGGAGTGGGCCCATGGACAGCTCCTCCTACAATGAGCAGTTCTTC.

The J gene is TRBJ2-1, the V gene TRBV7-2, with no clear D. CDR1 is SGHTA, CDR2 FQGNSA, per germline. The CDR3 is made up of 13 amino acids. Trimming shortened V by 3 bases and J by 9 bases, and 12 bases separated the two germline ends. The CDR3 nucleotides are TGTGCCAGCAGCTTTAGGGATTCGAGTGAGCAGTTCTTC. Its translation is CASSFRDSSEQFF.

This chain joins TRBV7-9 and TRBJ2-4, with TRBD1 identical over 8 bases. The CDR3 spans 16 residues. CDR1 is SEHNR and CDR2 is FQNEAQ in the germline V gene (reference sequence). V was pared by 0 bases and J by 8 bases, with 9 bases of the junction left unmatched. The CDR3 loop is CASSLALARGLDIQYF. The CDR3 bases are TGTGCCAGCAGCTTAGCGTTGGCCAGGGGGCTGGACATTCAGTACTTC.

This clone was seen only a few times. The chain joins TRBV7-2 to TRBJ1-2; 11 bases agree with TRBD1. Looked up from germline, CDR1 is SGHTA and CDR2 is FQGNSA. The CDR3 runs to 14 residues. With 5 bases clipped from V and 4 bases from J, the junction kept 3 bases outside the gene matches. The CDR3 reads CASSPGQGGYGYTF. The CDR3 nucleotides read TGTGCCAGCAGCCCGGGACAGGGGGGCTATGGCTACACCTTC.

CDR3 region: CASSERASGANEQFF. Written as DNA, the CDR3 is TGTGCCAGCAGTGAAAGGGCTAGCGGGGCAAATGAGCAGTTCTTC. The V call is TRBV2, the J call TRBJ2-1; 9 bases are shared with TRBD2. The V and J ends lost 2 bases and 7 bases, in that order; junction bases with no gene match: 6. This CDR3 spans 15 amino acids. Germline CDR1 and CDR2: SNHLY and FYNNEI.

The chain couples TRBV18 to TRBJ1-2; 9 bases align to TRBD1. V gave up 4 bases and J gave up 5 bases; unmatched junction bases: 11. Looked up from germline, CDR1 is KGHSH and CDR2 is LQKENI. This CDR3 spans 16 amino acids. The CDR3 sequence: CASSRDRESRGYGYTF. Written as DNA, the CDR3 is TGTGCCAGCTCACGGGACAGGGAGTCGAGAGGATATGGCTACACCTTC.

This chain connects TRBV5-4 to TRBJ2-5, with 12 bases matching TRBD2. V gave up 5 bases and J gave up 2 bases; unmatched junction bases: 7. Germline loops: CDR1 SGHNT, CDR2 YYREEE (reference sequence). The CDR3 sequence is 16 residues long. The CDR3 reads CASSRRTSGVQETQYF. DNA of the CDR3: TGTGCCAGCAGTAGACGGACTAGCGGGGTACAAGAGACCCAGTACTTC.

The rearrangement joins TRBV15 to TRBJ1-5; 9 positions match TRBD1. The CDR3 has 16 amino acids. Germline CDR1 reads LNHNV; CDR2 reads YYDKDF (reference sequence). With V trimmed by 3 bases and J by 2 bases, 5 bases remained unmatched. CDR3 bases: TGTGCCACCAGCAGCGACAGGGGGGGAGGCAATCAGCCCCAGCATTTT. Amino acid sequence: CATSSDRGGGNQPQHF.

CDR3 protein: CASSLGPGTAGANVLTF. The CDR3 region has the DNA TGCGCCAGCAGCTTGGGCCCCGGGACAGCTGGGGCCAACGTCCTGACTTTC. This rearrangement joins TRBV5-1 to TRBJ2-6; 7 bases align to TRBD1. The CDR3 consists of 17 residues. In germline, CDR1 is SGHRS, CDR2 YFSETQ. J was trimmed by 2 bases and V by 0 bases; bases with no gene match: 5.

The chain combines TRBV2 with TRBJ2-1, with 7 bases aligning to TRBD2. Germline lookup yields CDR1 SNHLY and CDR2 FYNNEI. The V segment lost 6 bases and the J segment 12 bases; nucleotides outside the gene matches: 5. The CDR3 totals 11 residues. The CDR3 DNA sequence: TGTGCCAGCAGCCCCACGGGAGGGCAGTTCTTC. Translation gives CASSPTGGQFF.

J is TRBJ2-7 and V is TRBV5-8, with TRBD1 matching 7 bases. The CDR3 spans 16 residues. After removal of 0 bases from V and 2 bases from J, the junction contained 8 bases not matched to a gene. Germline lookup yields CDR1 SGHTS and CDR2 YDEGEE. The CDR3 here is CASSLGPGQTTYEQYV. Here the CDR3 DNA reads TGTGCCAGCAGCTTGGGCCCGGGACAGACTACCTACGAGCAGTACGTC.

The chain has TRBV5-1 and TRBJ1-6; D is unclear. The ends were cut back, 0 bases at V and 0 bases at J, with 7 bases in the middle. The V gene's germline CDR1 is SGHRS and CDR2 YFSETQ. This CDR3 has 16 residues. In DNA form, the CDR3 reads TGCGCCAGCAGCTTGGATGGGAGCTCCTATAATTCACCCCTCCACTTT. Translated, it gives CASSLDGSSYNSPLHF.

This clone was seen once. This chain connects TRBV11-3 to TRBJ2-6; possible D gene TRBD2, 6 bases. Germline assignment: CDR1 SGHNT and CDR2 YENEEA. The CDR3 covers 18 residues. V lost 0 bases and J 2 bases, leaving 14 bases between the germline ends. This CDR3 reads CASSLDRDGGAGANVLTF. DNA of the CDR3: TGTGCCAGCAGCTTAGACCGGGACGGGGGAGCTGGGGCCAACGTCCTGACTTTC. Complete variable domain (other parts from reference TRBV11-3 and TRBJ2-6): EAGVVQSPRYKIIEKKQPVAFWCNPISGHNTLYWYLQNLGQGPELLIRYENEEAVDDSQLPKDRFSAERLKGVDSTLKIQPAELGDSAVYLCASSLDRDGGAGANVLTFGAGSRLTVL.

The V call is TRBV7-2, the J call TRBJ2-5; 8 positions agree with TRBD2. Germline values: CDR1 SGHTA, CDR2 FQGNSA. The CDR3 is 15 amino acids. V was clipped by 3 bases and J by 0 bases; unmatched bases: 3. The CDR3 is CASSFSGDYQETQYF. The CDR3 DNA reads TGTGCCAGCAGCTTTAGCGGGGACTACCAAGAGACCCAGTACTTC.

This clone was detected only a few times. V and J are TRBV7-9 and TRBJ1-2, with D tentatively TRBD1 (5 bases). The CDR3 length is 14 residues. The germline gives CDR1 SEHNR, CDR2 FQNEAQ (reference sequence). V was cut by 7 bases and J by 4 bases, with 16 bases left in between. The CDR3: CASTSDVGGYGYTF. The CDR3 DNA sequence: TGTGCCAGCACCTCGGACGTCGGGGGCTATGGCTACACCTTC.

J is TRBJ1-6 and V is TRBV6-4, with TRBD1 as a possible D gene (5 bases). Germline loops: CDR1 MRHNA, CDR2 SNTAGT. Trimming left V 3 bases short and J 2 bases short, with 5 bases between. The CDR3 extends over 14 amino acids. The CDR3 DNA is TGTGCCAGCAGTGAGGGGCCCTATAATTCACCCCTCCACTTT. Protein product: CASSEGPYNSPLHF.